This T cell receptor beta chain stems from a study of long-term antiretroviral therapy in people with HIV. Overall study: The oldest samples precede the 2015 immediate-ART recommendation by about a decade.

immunoSEQ v3.0 was run at survey level. Each sample had sequencing targeting about 40,000-50,000 T-cell genomes. The protocol was immunoSEQ multiplex PCR, while the TCRdb copy is restricted to in-frame clones and leaves out a portion. The sample yields fewer than 20,000 clones, around 73% seen once. Comment on this clone: Its cognate antigen is unknown.

General study findings and limits: With ART, diversity went up but was still lower than in transplant donor controls.

Only United States sites treated participants with HIV. The TCR was taken from a woman in her 50s with HIV. The sample here was unsorted PBMCs, taken 0.3 years after starting antiretroviral therapy.

For the CDR3, the DNA is TGCGCCAGCAGTGAGTCGACAGAATGGGGCTACACCTTC. It encodes CASSESTEWGYTF. The chain uses TRBV10-1 and TRBJ1-2; tentative D call: TRBD1 (5 bases). Germline-derived CDR1 and CDR2 are WNHNN and SYGVQD (reference sequence). Trimming left V 0 bases short and J 8 bases short, with 10 bases between. This CDR3 is built from 13 residues.